The T cell receptor (beta chain) under discussion was sequenced for a study of T cells in Graves' hyperthyroidism and ophthalmopathy. Study information: Upon initial diagnosis and before any treatment, peripheral blood was collected. Whole-study results and caveats: Through a model of 13 V-J features, ophthalmopathy was separated from stable hyperthyroidism.

Each 10 ml fresh peripheral blood draw supplied the PBMCs. RNA transcripts gave rise to amplified TCR beta CDR3 regions. When the TCR CDR3 underwent first-round RT-PCR, the HTBI primer set was used. TCRdb re-derived calls from the multiplex PCR reads in MiXCR, one entry per CDR3 protein. The data show some 620,000 distinct CDR3 sequences, 15% to 20% seen once. On this clonotype itself: The antigen is unknown.

Sample: blood. This clonotype was sampled from a woman aged 25-40 years with Graves' hyperthyroidism.

The CDR3 DNA follows: TGTGCCAGCAGTGATTTTTCAGATACGCAGTATTTT. This codes for CASSDFSDTQYF. The J gene is TRBJ2-3, the V gene TRBV6-1; D unresolved. CDR3 size: 12 residues. CDR1 and CDR2 from the germline V gene are MNHNS and SASEGT. V was trimmed by 3 bases and J by 4 bases, leaving 5 bases between them.